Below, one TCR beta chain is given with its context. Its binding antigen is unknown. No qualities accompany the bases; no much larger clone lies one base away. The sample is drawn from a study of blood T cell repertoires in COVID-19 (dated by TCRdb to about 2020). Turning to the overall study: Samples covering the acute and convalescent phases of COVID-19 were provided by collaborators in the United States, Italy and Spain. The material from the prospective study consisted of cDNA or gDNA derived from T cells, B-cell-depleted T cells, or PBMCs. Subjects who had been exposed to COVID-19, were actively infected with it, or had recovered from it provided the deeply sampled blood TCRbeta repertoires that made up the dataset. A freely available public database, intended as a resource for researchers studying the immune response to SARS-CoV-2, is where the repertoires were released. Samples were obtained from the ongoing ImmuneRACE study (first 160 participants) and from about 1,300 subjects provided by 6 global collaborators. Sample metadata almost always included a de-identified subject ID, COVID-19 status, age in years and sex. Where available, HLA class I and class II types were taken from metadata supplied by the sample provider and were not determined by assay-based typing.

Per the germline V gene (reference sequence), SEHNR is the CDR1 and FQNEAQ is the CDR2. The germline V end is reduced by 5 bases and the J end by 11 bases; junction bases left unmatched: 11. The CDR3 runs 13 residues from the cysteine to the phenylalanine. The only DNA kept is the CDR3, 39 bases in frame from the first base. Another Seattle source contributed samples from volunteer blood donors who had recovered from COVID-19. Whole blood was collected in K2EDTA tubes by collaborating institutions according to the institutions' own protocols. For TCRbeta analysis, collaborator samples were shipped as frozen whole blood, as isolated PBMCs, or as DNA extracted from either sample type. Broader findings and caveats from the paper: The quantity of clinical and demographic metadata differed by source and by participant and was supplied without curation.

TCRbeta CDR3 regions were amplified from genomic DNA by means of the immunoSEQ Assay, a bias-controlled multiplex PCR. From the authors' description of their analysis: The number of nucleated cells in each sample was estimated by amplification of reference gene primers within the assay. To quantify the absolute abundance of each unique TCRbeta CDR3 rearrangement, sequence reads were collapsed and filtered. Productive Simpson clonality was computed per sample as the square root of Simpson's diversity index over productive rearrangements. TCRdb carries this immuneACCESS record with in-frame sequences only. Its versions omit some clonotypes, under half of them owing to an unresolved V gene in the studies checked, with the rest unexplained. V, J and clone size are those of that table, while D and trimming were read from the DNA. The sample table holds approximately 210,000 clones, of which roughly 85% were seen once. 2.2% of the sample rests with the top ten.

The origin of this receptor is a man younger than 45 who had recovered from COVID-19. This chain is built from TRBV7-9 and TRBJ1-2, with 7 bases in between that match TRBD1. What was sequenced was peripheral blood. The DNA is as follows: TGTGCCAGCAGCCCAGACGACAGGGTGGCATACACCTTC. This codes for CASSPDDRVAYTF.